This T cell receptor (beta chain) was sequenced for a study of T cell repertoires in cytomegalovirus infection. Overall study context: Public TCR beta signatures provided an indication of both CMV infection and a matching HLA type. Study observations and caveats: Ex vivo responses were dominated by HLA-C-restricted CMV-specific TCR beta clonotypes. Cumulative frequency of public TCR beta families picked out carriers of CMV plus the relevant HLA.

Regarding this clonotype: Its cognate antigen is unknown.

V was pared by 4 bases and J by 4 bases, with 18 bases of the junction left unmatched. The CDR3 has 18 amino acids. Germline-derived CDR1 and CDR2 are SGHTA and FQGNSA. TCRdb fed the reads into MiXCR, producing one record per CDR3 protein. The repertoire holds 250,000 to 300,000 distinct CDR3 sequences, with approximately 8.3% as singletons. The clonotype comes from a human donor in good health (CMV status not recorded). Some clones in this sample may be carry-over from other donors' samples. This chain connects TRBV7-2 to TRBJ1-2, with 7 positions matching TRBD1. Sequenced: PBMCs. The CDR3 sequence: CASSSSSLTGVAGYGYTF. CDR3 bases: TGTGCCAGCAGCTCCTCTTCACTTACAGGGGTGGCGGGCTATGGCTACACCTTC.